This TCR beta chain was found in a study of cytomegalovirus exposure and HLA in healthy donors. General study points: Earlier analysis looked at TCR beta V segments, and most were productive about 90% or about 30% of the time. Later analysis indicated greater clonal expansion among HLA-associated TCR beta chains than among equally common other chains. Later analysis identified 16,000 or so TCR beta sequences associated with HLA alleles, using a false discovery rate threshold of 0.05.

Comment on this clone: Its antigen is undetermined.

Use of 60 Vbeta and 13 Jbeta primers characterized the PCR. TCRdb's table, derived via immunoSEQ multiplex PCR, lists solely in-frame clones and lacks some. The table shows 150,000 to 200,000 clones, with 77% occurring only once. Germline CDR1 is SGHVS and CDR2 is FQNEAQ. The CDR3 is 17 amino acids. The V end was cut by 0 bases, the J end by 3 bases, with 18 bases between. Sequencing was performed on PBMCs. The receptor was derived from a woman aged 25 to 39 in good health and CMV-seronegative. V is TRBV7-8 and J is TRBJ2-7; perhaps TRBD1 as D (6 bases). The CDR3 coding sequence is TGTGCCAGCAGCTTAGCATCCGGTAGGACAGCCGGCTACGAGCAGTACTTC. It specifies CASSLASGRTAGYEQYF.